This paragraph covers one T cell receptor beta chain sequence. Time point of the sample: peripheral blood 6 weeks after treatment start. Each patient gave between 1 and 8 samples of peripheral blood mononuclear cells, which were collected pretreatment and during treatment. CDR1 is MDHEN and CDR2 is SYDVKM in the germline V gene. Trimming at V came to 4 bases and at J to 5 bases, leaving 5 bases not matched to a gene. The CDR3 totals 15 residues. This specimen belongs to a study of PD-L1 blockade in urothelial cancer. In the study overall: Investigators checked blood 3 weeks (second dose) and 6 weeks after treatment start. Per blood sample, T cells had a median of 141,255.

The investigators introduced synthetic TCR analog templates into each PCR as spikes. Only in-frame clones appear in the TCRdb table, and some are missing; sequencing was by immunoSEQ multiplex PCR. The sample yields about 120,000 clones, around 88% seen once. The specimen was PBMCs, collected around atezolizumab (anti-PD-L1) treatment. This TCR came from a man in his sixties with urothelial cancer. The chain employs TRBV28 and TRBJ1-4, with 9 positions matching TRBD1. In nucleotides, the CDR3 is TGTGCCAGCAGTTCTTGGACAGGGGCAAATGAAAAACTGTTTTTT. This codes for CASSSWTGANEKLFF.